Here is one TCR beta chain with its context. This CDR3 has 14 residues. V was shortened by 3 bases and J by 1 base, with 9 bases between the two germline ends. Germline loops: CDR1 LNHNV, CDR2 YYDKDF (reference sequence). This entry comes from a study of blood T cell repertoires in COVID-19. Study as a whole: Samples of COVID-19 (acute and convalescent) were obtained from the United States, Italy and Spain. T cells, B-cell-depleted T cells, or PBMCs provided the cDNA or gDNA that served as material.

Authors' processing steps: Estimates of nucleated cell counts were drawn from the amplification of reference gene primers. This table comes from immunoSEQ multiplex PCR, and its TCRdb copy is limited to in-frame clones, with some not included. V, J and clone size are those of that table, while D and trimming were read from the DNA. The profile shows under 45,000 clones, 90% to 95% of them singletons. The chain combines TRBV15 with TRBJ1-1; a possible D gene is TRBD1 (6 bases). This TCR derives from a man in his sixties with active or convalescent COVID-19. The sample taken for sequencing was peripheral blood. Written as DNA, the CDR3 is TGTGCCACCAGCAGTGTGGGGGCGAACACTGAAGCTTTCTTT. Translated: CATSSVGANTEAFF.